This entry lists 22 T cell receptor beta chains sequenced from one sample in a study of identical twins. Each CDR3 protein is one row after TCRdb ran MiXCR on the 5' RACE reads. The table includes approximately 210,000 distinct CDR3 sequences, under 8.5% detected once. The sample also formed part of further work on T cells expressing NK-cell markers.

The sequencing input was CD8+ T cells sorted from blood. These receptors were obtained from a woman aged 18-29 years in good health.

Remarks on this clonotype: One end of the junction varies from germline; a read error may be responsible. The V gene is TRBV6-5, the J gene TRBJ2-5; D gene ambiguous. Germline values: CDR1 MNHEY, CDR2 SVGAGI. The CDR3 consists of 16 residues. The CDR3 spells CASSYSRAQGRENQYF. CDR3 in DNA: TGTGCCAGCAGTTACTCAAGGGCCCAAGGTCGAGAGAACCAGTACTTC.

V is TRBV20-1 and J is TRBJ2-3, with D maybe TRBD2 (6 bases). V was shortened by 5 bases and J by 2 bases, with 14 bases between the two germline ends. There are 14 residues in the CDR3. Germline V lookup: CDR1 DFQATT, CDR2 SNEGSKA (reference sequence). The CDR3 protein is CSAGGTLNTDTQYF. CDR3 nucleotides: TGCAGTGCTGGGGGGACTTTGAACACAGATACGCAGTATTTT.

CDR3 sequence reads: CASSLITGGYTEAFF. CDR3 DNA sequence: TGTGCCAGCAGCTTAATAACAGGGGGCTATACTGAAGCTTTCTTT. The J gene is TRBJ1-1, the V gene TRBV7-9, with 9 bases fitting TRBD1. Trimming at V came to 2 bases and at J to 5 bases, leaving 6 bases not matched to a gene. Germline CDR1 reads SEHNR; CDR2 reads FQNEAQ (reference sequence). CDR3 length equals 15 residues.

This clonotype appeared a few times. The chain combines TRBV9 with TRBJ2-1, with D perhaps matching TRBD2 (6 bases). The germline V gene encodes CDR1 SGDLS and CDR2 YYNGEE. The V gene lost 4 bases and the J gene lost 0 bases, with 11 bases spanning the gap. The length of the CDR3 is 15 residues. The CDR3 sequence is CASSLWDSSYNEQFF. The CDR3 DNA follows: TGTGCCAGCAGCTTATGGGACTCCTCCTACAATGAGCAGTTCTTC.

V gene TRBV7-9 combines with J gene TRBJ2-3; D possibly corresponds to TRBD1 (5 bases). Per germline, CDR1 SEHNR and CDR2 FQNEAQ (reference sequence). Trimming shortened V by 1 base and J by 1 base, and 12 bases separated the two germline ends. This CDR3 is 16 amino acids long. CDR3 sequence: CASSLEIGAGTDTQYF. For the CDR3, the DNA is TGTGCCAGCAGCTTAGAGATTGGGGCCGGCACAGATACGCAGTATTTT.

This clonotype was seen at least ten times. The J gene is TRBJ1-2, the V gene TRBV5-5, with D unclear. The CDR3 runs to 15 residues. V was cut by 3 bases and J by 0 bases, with 12 bases left in between. Germline V CDR1 and CDR2: SGHKS, YYEKEE (reference sequence). The CDR3 bases are TGTGCCAGCAGCTGGGCGTTTGAATCTAACTATGGCTACACCTTC. It specifies CASSWAFESNYGYTF.

This clonotype was recorded at least ten times. This is likely a read error, given that the CDR3 carries no conserved phenylalanine or tryptophan at its end. Because the CDR3's place on the DNA is in doubt, the DNA is left out and the CDR3 is given as listed by TCRdb. The chain employs TRBV16 and TRBJ2-7; the D call in the table, TRBD1, was not verified against the DNA. The CDR3 length equals 13 residues, ends included. Per germline, CDR1 KGHSY and CDR2 FQNENV. CDR3 sequence: CASSQSMADRLAI.

The table lists this clonotype with many counts. The chain is built from TRBV27 and TRBJ1-1; D is ambiguous. V lost 6 bases and J lost 1, with 6 bases in between. This CDR3 spans 12 amino acids. Germline values: CDR1 MNHEY, CDR2 SMNVEV (reference sequence). CDR3 amino acids: CASSSANTEAFF. The DNA for the CDR3 is TGTGCCAGCAGCAGCGCGAACACTGAAGCTTTCTTT.

The chain combines TRBV11-1 with TRBJ2-7, with 11 positions matching TRBD2. Germline V gene sequence: CDR1 SGHAT, CDR2 FQDESV (reference sequence). With V trimmed by 4 bases and J by 2 bases, 19 bases remained unmatched. This CDR3 comprises 20 residues. CDR3 nucleotide sequence: TGTGCCAGCAGCTCCTCTGGACTAGCGGGCAATAATCCTACTCCCTACGAGCAGTACTTC. It codes for CASSSSGLAGNNPTPYEQYF. The whole variable domain, filled in from reference TRBV11-1 and TRBJ2-7, reads EAEVAQSPRYKITEKSQAVAFWCDPISGHATLYWYRQILGQGPELLVQFQDESVVDDSQLPKDRFSAERLKGVDSTLKIQPAELGDSAMYLCASSSSGLAGNNPTPYEQYFGPGTRLTVT.

This clonotype came up a few times. The rearrangement uses TRBV4-1 and TRBJ2-7; D might be TRBD2 (5 bases). The V end lost 4 bases, the J end lost 7 bases, and 20 bases lay between the germline ends. CDR3 length: 15 amino acids. Germline assignment: CDR1 MGHRA and CDR2 YSYEKL. CDR3 amino acids: CASSLGVGSLGEQYF. The CDR3 DNA reads TGCGCCAGCAGCCTCGGGGTAGGGAGTCTGGGGGAGCAGTACTTC.

This clonotype was detected many times. CDR3 sequence reads: CASSRGRAGRVSEQYF. CDR3 nucleotides: TGTGCCAGCAGCAGGGGTCGAGCGGGAAGAGTAAGCGAGCAGTACTTC. The chain recombines TRBV7-2 with TRBJ2-7; TRBD2 matches 7 bases. The CDR3 length is 16 residues. CDR1 and CDR2 from the germline V gene are SGHTA and FQGNSA. After removal of 5 bases from V and 6 bases from J, the junction contained 16 bases not matched to a gene. Combining the CDR3 with reference TRBV7-2 and TRBJ2-7 gives the whole variable domain GAGVSQSPSNKVTEKGKDVELRCDPISGHTALYWYRQSLGQGLEFLIYFQGNSAPDKSGLPSDRFSAERTGGSVSTLTIQRTQQEDSAVYLCASSRGRAGRVSEQYFGPGTRLTVT.

This clonotype came up many times. The J gene is TRBJ2-1, the V gene TRBV5-8; 8 positions match TRBD2. The junction had 9 bases not matched to a gene; V was cut back by 2 bases and J by 5 bases. The CDR3 has 16 amino acids. Germline values: CDR1 SGHTS, CDR2 YDEGEE. The CDR3 reads CASSFGGEITHNEQFF. CDR3 bases: TGTGCCAGCAGCTTCGGGGGGGAGATCACGCACAATGAGCAGTTCTTC. Drawing the rest from reference TRBV5-8 and TRBJ2-1, the complete variable domain is EAGVTQSPTHLIKTRGQQATLRCSPISGHTSVYWYQQALGLGLQFLLWYDEGEERNRGNFPPRFSGRQFPNYSSELNVNALELEDSALYLCASSFGGEITHNEQFFGPGTRLTVL.

The chain recombines TRBV7-2 with TRBJ2-7; maybe TRBD2 (6 bases). In germline, CDR1 is SGHTA, CDR2 FQGNSA. The V gene lost 5 bases and the J gene lost 3 bases, with 23 bases spanning the gap. This CDR3 has 17 residues. The CDR3 DNA is TGTGCCAGCAGCGCACTGGGTGGCGGGATGGGGGGCTACGAGCAGTACTTC. Translation gives CASSALGGGMGGYEQYF.

This clonotype was picked up a small number of times. This chain joins TRBV14 and TRBJ2-3; TRBD2 aligns across 12 bases. This CDR3 is 17 amino acids long. Per germline, CDR1 SGHDN and CDR2 FVKESK. The junction had 5 bases not matched to a gene; V was cut back by 0 bases and J by 4 bases. The chain's CDR3 is CASSQERLAGVPDTQYF. The CDR3 DNA reads TGTGCCAGCAGCCAAGAAAGACTAGCGGGAGTACCAGATACGCAGTATTTT.

There are a few counts of this clonotype. The rearrangement joins TRBV6-1 to TRBJ2-1; 7 bases line up with TRBD1. J lost 5 bases, V lost 10 bases, and 8 bases had no gene match. Germline V gene data show CDR1 as MNHNS and CDR2 as SASEGT. The CDR3 has 13 amino acids. In DNA form, the CDR3 reads TGTGCCACCCAAGTAGGGGGCCACAATGAGCAGTTCTTC. Translated, it gives CATQVGGHNEQFF.

The chain has TRBV30 and TRBJ1-5; the D is unclear. CDR1 GTSNPN and CDR2 SVGIG come from the germline V gene (reference sequence). The CDR3 is 16 residues long. The V end was cut by 2 bases, the J end by 4 bases, with 18 bases between. The CDR3 nucleotides are TGTGCCTGGAGTACCGGGATAAGGGCCTTTAATCAGCCCCAGCATTTT. Its translation is CAWSTGIRAFNQPQHF.

This clonotype was observed a few times. J is TRBJ1-1 and V is TRBV29-1; no clear D gene. The CDR3 contains 15 residues. The V gene lost 0 bases and the J gene lost 1 base, with 12 bases spanning the gap. Germline CDR1 is SQVTM and CDR2 is ANQGSEA. CDR3 sequence reads: CSVEDPTTSNTEAFF. The CDR3 bases are TGCAGCGTTGAAGATCCTACGACGTCGAACACTGAAGCTTTCTTT.

This clonotype turned up a few times. The chain joins TRBV9 to TRBJ2-1; 8 bases match TRBD2. The germline V gene has CDR1 SGDLS and CDR2 YYNGEE. The CDR3 has 15 residues. V trimming: 6 bases; J trimming: 2 bases; junction bases outside the gene matches: 7. CDR3 region: CASTPAGEPYNEQFF. The CDR3 nucleotides read TGTGCCAGCACGCCAGCGGGGGAACCCTACAATGAGCAGTTCTTC.

This chain joins TRBV20-1 and TRBJ2-1; no definite D call. This CDR3 contains 14 residues. Trimming pared 2 bases from V and 0 bases from J, leaving 8 bases between. Germline CDR1 is DFQATT and CDR2 is SNEGSKA (reference sequence). The CDR3 loop reads CSARNEDSYNEQFF. CDR3 sequence (DNA): TGCAGTGCTAGAAACGAGGACTCCTACAATGAGCAGTTCTTC.

The chain employs TRBV12-3 or TRBV12-4 and TRBJ1-2, with 9 nucleotides matching TRBD1. The CDR3 has 14 residues. With V trimmed by 5 bases and J by 6 bases, 7 bases remained unmatched. The CDR3 DNA reads TGTGCCAGCAGTCCGACGACAGGGGGGAATGGCTACACCTTC. Protein: CASSPTTGGNGYTF.

This clonotype was counted ten times or more. The chain recombines TRBV10-3 with TRBJ1-2, with D unresolved. The germline V gene encodes CDR1 ENHRY and CDR2 SYGVKD. The CDR3 totals 18 residues. The ends were cut back, 0 bases at V and 0 bases at J, with 17 bases in the middle. The CDR3 here is CAISESSRIAQANYGYTF. CDR3 DNA sequence: TGTGCCATCAGTGAGTCATCTCGAATTGCTCAAGCTAACTATGGCTACACCTTC.

The sample holds many counts of this clonotype. This chain uses TRBV25-1 with TRBJ1-1; no reliable D call. The CDR3 has 15 residues. Between the trimmed V and J ends, which lost 1 base and 3 bases, there was a span of 12 bases. Germline-derived CDR1 and CDR2 are MGHDK and SYGVNS. The CDR3 region is CASSEFGRRDTEAFF. The CDR3 region has the DNA TGTGCCAGCAGTGAATTTGGCAGGAGGGACACTGAAGCTTTCTTT.